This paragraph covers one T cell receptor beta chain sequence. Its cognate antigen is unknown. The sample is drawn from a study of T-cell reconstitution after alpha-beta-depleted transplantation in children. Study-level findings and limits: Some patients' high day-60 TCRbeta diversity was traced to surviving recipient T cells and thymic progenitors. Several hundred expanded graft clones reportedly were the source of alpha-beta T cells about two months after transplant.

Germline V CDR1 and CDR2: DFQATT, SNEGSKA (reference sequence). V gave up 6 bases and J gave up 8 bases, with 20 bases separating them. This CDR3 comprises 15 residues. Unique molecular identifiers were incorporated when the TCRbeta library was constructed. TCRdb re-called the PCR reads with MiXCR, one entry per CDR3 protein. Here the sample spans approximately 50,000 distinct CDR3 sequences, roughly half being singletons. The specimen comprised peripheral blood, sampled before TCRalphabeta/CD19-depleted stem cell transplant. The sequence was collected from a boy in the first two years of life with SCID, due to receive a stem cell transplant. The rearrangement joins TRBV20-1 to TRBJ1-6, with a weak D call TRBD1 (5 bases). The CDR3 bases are TGCAGTGCCCTCGGTTGGGGGGGGAGGGATTCACCCCTCCACTTT. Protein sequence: CSALGWGGRDSPLHF.